Presented here are 6 T cell receptor beta chains from one specimen sequenced in a study of cytomegalovirus exposure and HLA in healthy donors. Sequencing was performed with immunoSEQ multiplex PCR; in TCRdb, only in-frame clones are kept and a portion is missing. The data show 130,000 or so clones, 75% to 90% seen once. Sequences were obtained from PBMCs. These receptor sequences come from a young woman in good health and CMV-seropositive.

The genes are TRBV30 and TRBJ1-5; possibly TRBD1 for D (6 bases). CDR1 is GTSNPN and CDR2 is SVGIG in the germline V gene (reference sequence). Between the trimmed V and J ends, which lost 5 bases and 5 bases, there was a span of 13 bases. The CDR3 runs to 13 residues. The CDR3 DNA is TGTGCCTGGGTAGGGGGTGAGGATCAGCCCCAGCATTTT. Translating it yields CAWVGGEDQPQHF.

This chain joins TRBV28 and TRBJ2-7; weak D call: TRBD2 (5 bases). The ends were cut back, 4 bases at V and 6 bases at J, with 7 bases in the middle. The CDR3 contains 11 residues. The V gene's germline CDR1 is MDHEN and CDR2 SYDVKM. The CDR3 DNA follows: TGTGCCAGCAGTTCCGCGGGCGAGCAGTACTTC. The encoded protein is CASSSAGEQYF.

DNA for the CDR3: TGTGCCAGCAGCCAAGAGGAAGGACAGAGCTCCTACGAGCAGTACTTC. Its translation is CASSQEEGQSSYEQYF. The chain combines TRBV4-2 with TRBJ2-5, with a weak D call TRBD1 (6 bases). The J call may be wrong; the DNA end is better matched by TRBJ2-7. In germline, CDR1 is LGHNA, CDR2 YNFKEQ. The CDR3 totals 16 residues.

The chain couples TRBV6-1 to TRBJ2-3; 10 positions agree with TRBD2. The V gene end was trimmed by 6 bases and the J gene end by 4 bases; junction bases not matched to a gene: 7. The CDR3 is 15 amino acids. Per the germline V gene, CDR1 is MNHNS and CDR2 is SASEGT. CDR3 sequence: CASSLAGGGPDTQYF. The CDR3 coding sequence is TGTGCCAGCAGCTTAGCGGGGGGAGGTCCAGATACGCAGTATTTT.

The rearrangement joins TRBV6-6 to TRBJ1-2, with no clear D. Trimming took off 2 bases at V and 6 bases at J, with 13 bases between the two ends. This CDR3 is built from 14 residues. Germline V gene sequence: CDR1 MNHNY, CDR2 SVGAGI (reference sequence). The CDR3 reads CASSYKAGGNGYTF. The CDR3 DNA reads TGTGCCAGCAGTTACAAGGCGGGAGGGAATGGCTACACCTTC.

The chain has TRBV6-1 and TRBJ2-1; D may be TRBD1 (6 bases). This CDR3 is built from 15 residues. Trimming removed 1 base from V and 4 bases from J, with 11 bases in between. Germline assignment: CDR1 MNHNS and CDR2 SASEGT. Written as DNA, the CDR3 is TGTGCCAGCAGTGAAGAGGGGGACCGATACAATGAGCAGTTCTTC. Its translation: CASSEEGDRYNEQFF.